The 8 T cell receptor beta chains below all came from one sample that was sequenced in a study of shared clonotypes between healthy human individuals. Sequencing used immunoSEQ multiplex PCR; TCRdb keeps in-frame clones, though not all of them. Here the sample spans millions of clones, 85% to 95% being singletons. The material sequenced was naive CD4+ T cells sorted from blood. Regarding subset: CD45RA+ positively selected. The receptors come from a man aged 18 to 29 in good health.

V and J are TRBV6-1 and TRBJ2-7; D is unresolved. Germline V lookup: CDR1 MNHNS, CDR2 SASEGT. V was shortened by 2 bases and J by 2 bases, with 10 bases between the two germline ends. CDR3 size: 14 residues. Here the CDR3 DNA reads TGTGCCAGCAGTGAACGGGTGGGGACCTACGAGCAGTACTTC. Residues: CASSERVGTYEQYF.

The chain links TRBV5-1 to TRBJ1-3; D is undetermined. Germline CDR1 is SGHRS and CDR2 is YFSETQ. CDR3 size: 18 residues. Deletions cut 0 bases from V and 0 bases from J, with 16 bases between. The CDR3, as DNA: TGCGCCAGCAGCTTGGCGCCGGATTCTAACCTCTCTGGAAACACCATATATTTT. This encodes CASSLAPDSNLSGNTIYF.

V is TRBV7-2 and J is TRBJ1-1; D is unresolved. CDR1 SGHTA and CDR2 FQGNSA come from the germline V gene. This CDR3 has 15 residues. V lost 0 bases, J lost 0 bases, and 8 bases lay in between. CDR3 loop: CASSLAVGLNTEAFF. DNA of the CDR3: TGTGCCAGCAGCTTAGCCGTCGGTCTGAACACTGAAGCTTTCTTT.

This clone came up a few times. The chain joins TRBV30 to TRBJ2-5, with 10 nucleotides matching TRBD2. The V gene end was trimmed by 1 base and the J gene end by 5 bases; junction bases not matched to a gene: 10. This CDR3 region has 16 residues. CDR1 and CDR2 from the germline V gene are GTSNPN and SVGIG (reference sequence). CDR3 loop: CAWSGVASGSWETQYF. CDR3 coding DNA: TGTGCCTGGAGTGGGGTCGCTAGCGGGAGTTGGGAGACCCAGTACTTC.

The chain joins TRBV11-1 to TRBJ2-1; 9 bases are a match to TRBD2. Germline loops: CDR1 SGHAT, CDR2 FQDESV (reference sequence). This CDR3 has 15 residues. V was clipped by 0 bases and J by 8 bases; unmatched bases: 5. This CDR3 reads CASSLARVAGDEQFF. The CDR3 DNA is TGTGCCAGCAGCTTAGCGCGGGTAGCGGGGGATGAGCAGTTCTTC.

This clone was observed once. The J gene is TRBJ2-1, the V gene TRBV4-3, with TRBD1 identical over 10 bases. There are 16 residues in the CDR3. The germline gives CDR1 LGHNA, CDR2 YSLEER. The J segment lost 5 bases and the V segment lost 1 base, leaving 5 bases of the junction unmatched. The DNA for the CDR3 is TGCGCCAGCAGCCAAGGGCCGGGACAGGGGAACAATGAGCAGTTCTTC. Its protein product is CASSQGPGQGNNEQFF.

A note on this clone: The sample contains more than one DNA sequence encoding this CDR3. The V and J genes are TRBV6-1 and TRBJ1-5; TRBD1 agrees at 9 bases. The CDR3 contains 15 residues. The trim removed 2 bases at V and 5 bases at J, leaving 4 bases unmatched. Germline V gives CDR1 MNHNS, CDR2 SASEGT. In nucleotides, the CDR3 is TGTGCCAGCAGTGAAATGGGACAGGGATATCAGCCCCAGCATTTT. Its translation is CASSEMGQGYQPQHF.

This clone was found once. The gene calls are TRBV5-1 and TRBJ1-1; D not resolved. Germline lookup yields CDR1 SGHRS and CDR2 YFSETQ. Between the trimmed V and J ends, which lost 4 bases and 3 bases, there was a span of 16 bases. The CDR3 is made up of 15 amino acids. CDR3: CASSPQGQRDTEAFF. The CDR3 nucleotides are TGCGCCAGCAGCCCTCAAGGGCAGCGAGACACTGAAGCTTTCTTT. Full variable domain (rest looked up from reference TRBV5-1 and TRBJ1-1): KAGVTQTPRYLIKTRGQQVTLSCSPISGHRSVSWYQQTPGQGLQFLFEYFSETQRNKGNFPGRFSGRQFSNSRSEMNVSTLELGDSALYLCASSPQGQRDTEAFFGQGTRLTVV.